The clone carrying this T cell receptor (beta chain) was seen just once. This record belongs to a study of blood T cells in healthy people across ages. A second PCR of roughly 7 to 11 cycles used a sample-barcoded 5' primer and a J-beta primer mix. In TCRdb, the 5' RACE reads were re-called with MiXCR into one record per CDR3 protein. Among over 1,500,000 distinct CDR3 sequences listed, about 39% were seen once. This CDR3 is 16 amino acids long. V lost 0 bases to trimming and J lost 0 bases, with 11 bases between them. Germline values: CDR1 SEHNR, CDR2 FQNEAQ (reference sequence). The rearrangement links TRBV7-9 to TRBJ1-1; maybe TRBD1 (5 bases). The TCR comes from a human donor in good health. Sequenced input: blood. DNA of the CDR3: TGTGCCAGCAGCTTAGCCGGGGGTTTCCTGAACACTGAAGCTTTCTTT. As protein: CASSLAGGFLNTEAFF.